This T cell receptor beta chain was recorded in a study of radiotherapy plus CTLA-4 blockade in lung cancer. Libraries were prepared by immunoSEQ multiplex PCR; TCRdb keeps only in-frame clonotypes and omits some of them. The table has about 87,000 clones, 85% to 90% seen once; the top ten hold over 15%. CDR1 is MNHNS, CDR2 SASEGT, per germline. V was cut by 6 bases and J by 2 bases, with 13 bases left in between. The CDR3 has 14 residues. The chain joins TRBV6-1 to TRBJ1-1; D gene ambiguous. Sample: peripheral blood, taken from a patient treated with radiotherapy plus ipilimumab. This TCR derives from a human donor with non-small cell lung cancer that progressed on radiotherapy plus ipilimumab. The CDR3 protein is CASSRKVANTEAFF. In DNA form, the CDR3 reads TGTGCCAGCAGCCGAAAGGTGGCCAACACTGAAGCTTTCTTT.